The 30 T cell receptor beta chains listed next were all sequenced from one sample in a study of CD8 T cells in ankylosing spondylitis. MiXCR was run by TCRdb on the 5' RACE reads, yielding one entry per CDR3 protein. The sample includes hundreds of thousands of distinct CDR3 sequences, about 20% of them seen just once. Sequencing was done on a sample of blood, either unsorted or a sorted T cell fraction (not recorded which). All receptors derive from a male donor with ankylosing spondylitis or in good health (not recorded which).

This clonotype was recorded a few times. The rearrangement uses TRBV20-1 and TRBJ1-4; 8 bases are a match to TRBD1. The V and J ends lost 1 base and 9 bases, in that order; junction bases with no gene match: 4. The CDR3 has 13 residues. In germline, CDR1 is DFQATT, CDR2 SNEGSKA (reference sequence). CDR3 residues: CSARAGGAKKLFF. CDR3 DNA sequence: TGCAGTGCTAGAGCAGGGGGCGCGAAAAAACTGTTTTTT.

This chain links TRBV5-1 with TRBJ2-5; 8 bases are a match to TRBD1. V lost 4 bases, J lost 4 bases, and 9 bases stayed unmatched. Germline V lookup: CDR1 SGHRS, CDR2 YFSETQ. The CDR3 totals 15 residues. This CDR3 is CASSRNAGGLETQYF. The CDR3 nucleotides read TGCGCCAGCAGCCGGAACGCAGGGGGCTTAGAGACCCAGTACTTC.

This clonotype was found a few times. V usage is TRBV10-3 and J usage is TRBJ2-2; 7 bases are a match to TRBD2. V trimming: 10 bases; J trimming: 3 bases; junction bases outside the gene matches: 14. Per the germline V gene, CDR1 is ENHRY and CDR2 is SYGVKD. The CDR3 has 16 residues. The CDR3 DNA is TGTGCCACCGCCGCCCTGAGCGGGACGGACACCGGGGAGCTGTTTTTT. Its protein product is CATAALSGTDTGELFF.

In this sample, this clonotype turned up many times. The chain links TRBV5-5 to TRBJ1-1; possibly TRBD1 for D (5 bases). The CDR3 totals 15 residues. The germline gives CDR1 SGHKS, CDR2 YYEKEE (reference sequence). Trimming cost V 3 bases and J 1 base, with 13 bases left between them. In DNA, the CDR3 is TGTGCCAGCAGCTCGGGGCAACTATGGAACACTGAAGCTTTCTTT. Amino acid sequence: CASSSGQLWNTEAFF. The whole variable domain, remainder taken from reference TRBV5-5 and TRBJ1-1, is DAGVTQSPTHLIKTRGQQVTLRCSPISGHKSVSWYQQVLGQGPQFIFQYYEKEERGRGNFPDRFSARQFPNYSSELNVNALLLGDSALYLCASSSGQLWNTEAFFGQGTRLTVV.

The CDR3 sequence: CASSFGLAGNYEQYV. In DNA form, the CDR3 reads TGTGCCAGCAGTTTCGGACTAGCGGGAAACTACGAGCAGTACGTC. J is TRBJ2-7 and V is TRBV28, with 12 bases identical to TRBD2. The V and J ends lost 3 bases and 3 bases, in that order; junction bases with no gene match: 3. Germline CDR1 reads MDHEN; CDR2 reads SYDVKM. The CDR3 has 15 residues.

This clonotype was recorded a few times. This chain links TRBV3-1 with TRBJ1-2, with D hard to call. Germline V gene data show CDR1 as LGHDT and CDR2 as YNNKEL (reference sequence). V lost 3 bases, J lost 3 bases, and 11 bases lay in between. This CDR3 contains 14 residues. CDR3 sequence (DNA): TGTGCCAGCAGCCAGTCCCAGACATACTATGGCTACACCTTC. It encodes CASSQSQTYYGYTF.

The CDR3 DNA follows: TGCGCCAGCAGCTCTGGACTAGAGGGTTGGGGCGGTAATGAGCAGTTCTTC. This translates into CASSSGLEGWGGNEQFF. The V and J genes are TRBV5-1 and TRBJ2-1; 7 nucleotides agree with TRBD2. Germline V gene lookup returns CDR1 SGHRS and CDR2 YFSETQ. The CDR3 consists of 17 residues. V shed 3 bases, J shed 7 bases, and the junction held 16 bases outside the gene matches.

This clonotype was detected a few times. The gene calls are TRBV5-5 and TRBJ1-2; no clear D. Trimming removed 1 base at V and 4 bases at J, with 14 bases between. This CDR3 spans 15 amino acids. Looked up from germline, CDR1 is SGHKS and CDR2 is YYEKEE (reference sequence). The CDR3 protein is CASSLYPPELYGYTF. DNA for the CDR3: TGTGCCAGCAGCTTGTACCCTCCTGAACTCTATGGCTACACCTTC.

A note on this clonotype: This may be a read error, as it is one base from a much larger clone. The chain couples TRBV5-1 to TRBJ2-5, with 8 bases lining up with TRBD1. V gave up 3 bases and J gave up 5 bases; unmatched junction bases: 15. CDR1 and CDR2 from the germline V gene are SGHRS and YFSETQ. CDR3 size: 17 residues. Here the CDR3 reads CASSSGWRRQGRETQYF. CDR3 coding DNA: TGCGCCAGCAGCTCGGGATGGAGGAGACAGGGGCGTGAGACCCAGTACTTC.

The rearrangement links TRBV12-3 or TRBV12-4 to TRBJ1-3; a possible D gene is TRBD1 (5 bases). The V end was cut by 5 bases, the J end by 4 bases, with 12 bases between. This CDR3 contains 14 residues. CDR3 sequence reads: CASSPAGGGNTIYF. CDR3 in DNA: TGTGCCAGCAGTCCCGCGGGGGGAGGAAACACCATATATTTT.

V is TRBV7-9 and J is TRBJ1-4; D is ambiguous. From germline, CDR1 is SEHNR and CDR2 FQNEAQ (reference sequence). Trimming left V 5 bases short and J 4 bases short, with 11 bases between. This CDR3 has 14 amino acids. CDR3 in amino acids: CASSLTEVNEKLFF. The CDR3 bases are TGTGCCAGCAGCCTTACAGAGGTTAATGAAAAACTGTTTTTT. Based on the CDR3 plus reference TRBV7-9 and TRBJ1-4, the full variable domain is DTGVSQNPRHKITKRGQNVTFRCDPISEHNRLYWYRQTLGQGPEFLTYFQNEAQLEKSRLLSDRFSAERPKGSFSTLEIQRTEQGDSAMYLCASSLTEVNEKLFFGSGTQLSVL.

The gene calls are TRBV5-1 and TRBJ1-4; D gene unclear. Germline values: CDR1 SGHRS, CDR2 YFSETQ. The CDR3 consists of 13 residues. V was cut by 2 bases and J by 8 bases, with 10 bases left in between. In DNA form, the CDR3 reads TGCGCCAGCAGCTTCCGGCCTGGGGAAAAACTGTTTTTT. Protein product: CASSFRPGEKLFF.

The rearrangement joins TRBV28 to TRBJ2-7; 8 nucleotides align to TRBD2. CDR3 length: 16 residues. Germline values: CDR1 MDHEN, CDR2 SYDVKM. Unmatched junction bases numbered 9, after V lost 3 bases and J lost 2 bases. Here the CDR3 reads CASSLDAGGQTYEQYV. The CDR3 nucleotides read TGTGCCAGCAGTTTGGACGCGGGGGGCCAGACCTACGAGCAGTACGTC.

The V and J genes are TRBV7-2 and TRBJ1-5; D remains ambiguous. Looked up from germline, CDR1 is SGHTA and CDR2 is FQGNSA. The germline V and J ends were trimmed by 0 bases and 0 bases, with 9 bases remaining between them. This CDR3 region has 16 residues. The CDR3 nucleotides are TGTGCCAGCAGCTTAGCGGCGACTTATAGCAATCAGCCCCAGCATTTT. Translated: CASSLAATYSNQPQHF.

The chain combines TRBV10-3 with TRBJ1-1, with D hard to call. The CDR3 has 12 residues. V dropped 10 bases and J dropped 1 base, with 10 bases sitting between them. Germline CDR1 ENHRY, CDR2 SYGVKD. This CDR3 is CATGRANTEAFF. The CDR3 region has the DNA TGTGCCACCGGGCGGGCGAACACTGAAGCTTTCTTT.

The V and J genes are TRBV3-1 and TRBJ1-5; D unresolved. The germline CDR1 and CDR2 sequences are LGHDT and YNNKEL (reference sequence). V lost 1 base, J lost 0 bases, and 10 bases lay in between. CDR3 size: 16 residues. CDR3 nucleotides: TGTGCCAGCAGCCAAGTCCCACGGATTAGCAATCAGCCCCAGCATTTT. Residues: CASSQVPRISNQPQHF.

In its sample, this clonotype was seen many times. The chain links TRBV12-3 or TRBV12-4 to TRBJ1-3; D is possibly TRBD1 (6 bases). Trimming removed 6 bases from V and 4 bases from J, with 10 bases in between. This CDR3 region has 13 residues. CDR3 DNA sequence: TGTGCCAGCAGCCTCGACAGGGGAAACACCATATATTTT. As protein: CASSLDRGNTIYF.

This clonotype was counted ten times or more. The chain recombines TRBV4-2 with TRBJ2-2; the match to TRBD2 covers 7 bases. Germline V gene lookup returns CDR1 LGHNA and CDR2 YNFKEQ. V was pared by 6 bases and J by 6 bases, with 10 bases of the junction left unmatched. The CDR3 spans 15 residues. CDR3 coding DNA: TGTGCCAGCAGTTTGACTAGCATCTCGGCCGGGGAGCTGTTTTTT. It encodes CASSLTSISAGELFF.

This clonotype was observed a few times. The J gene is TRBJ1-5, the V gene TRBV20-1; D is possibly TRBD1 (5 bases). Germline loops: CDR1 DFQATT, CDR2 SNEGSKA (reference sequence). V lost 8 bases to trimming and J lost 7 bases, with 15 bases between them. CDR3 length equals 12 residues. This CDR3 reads CSSGRVGQPQHF. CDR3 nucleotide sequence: TGCAGTTCGGGACGCGTGGGACAGCCCCAGCATTTT.

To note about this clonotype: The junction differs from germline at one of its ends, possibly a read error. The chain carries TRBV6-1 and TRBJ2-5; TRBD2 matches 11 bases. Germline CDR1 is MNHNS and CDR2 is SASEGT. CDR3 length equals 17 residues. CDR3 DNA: TGTGCCAGCAGTCCCTCCAGACTAGCGGGAAGCGAAGAGGCCCAGTACTTC. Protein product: CASSPSRLAGSEEAQYF.

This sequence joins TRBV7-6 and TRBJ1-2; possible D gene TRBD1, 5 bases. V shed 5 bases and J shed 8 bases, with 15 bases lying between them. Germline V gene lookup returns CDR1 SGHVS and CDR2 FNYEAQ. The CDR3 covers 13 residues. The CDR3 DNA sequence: TGTGCCAGCAGCGGGACCGCGGGGAGCGGCTACACCTTC. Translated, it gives CASSGTAGSGYTF.

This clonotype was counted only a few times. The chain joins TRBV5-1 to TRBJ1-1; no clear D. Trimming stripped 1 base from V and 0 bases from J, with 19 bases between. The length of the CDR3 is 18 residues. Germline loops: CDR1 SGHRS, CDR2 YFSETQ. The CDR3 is CASSLLDPTAPMNTEAFF. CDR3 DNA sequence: TGCGCCAGCAGCTTGCTAGACCCTACAGCCCCCATGAACACTGAAGCTTTCTTT.

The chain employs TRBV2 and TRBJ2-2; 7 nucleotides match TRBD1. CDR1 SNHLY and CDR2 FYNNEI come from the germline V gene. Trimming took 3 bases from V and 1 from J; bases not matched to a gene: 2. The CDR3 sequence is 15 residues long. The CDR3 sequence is CASSETGMNTGELFF. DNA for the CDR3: TGTGCCAGCAGTGAGACAGGGATGAACACCGGGGAGCTGTTTTTT.

CDR3 sequence reads: CASSFGGTRTDTQYF. In DNA form, the CDR3 reads TGCGCCAGCAGCTTTGGGGGAACTCGCACAGATACGCAGTATTTT. This sequence joins TRBV5-1 and TRBJ2-3; D tentatively reads TRBD1 or TRBD2 (5 bases each). This CDR3 region has 15 residues. Germline values: CDR1 SGHRS, CDR2 YFSETQ. V lost 2 bases to trimming and J lost 1 base, with 11 bases between them.

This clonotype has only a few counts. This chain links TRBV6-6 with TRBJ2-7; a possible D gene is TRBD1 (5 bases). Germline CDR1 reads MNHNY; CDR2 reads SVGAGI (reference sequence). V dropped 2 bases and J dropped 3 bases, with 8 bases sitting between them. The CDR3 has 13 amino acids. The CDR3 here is CASSYGDSYEQYV. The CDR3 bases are TGTGCCAGCAGTTACGGTGACAGCTACGAGCAGTACGTC.

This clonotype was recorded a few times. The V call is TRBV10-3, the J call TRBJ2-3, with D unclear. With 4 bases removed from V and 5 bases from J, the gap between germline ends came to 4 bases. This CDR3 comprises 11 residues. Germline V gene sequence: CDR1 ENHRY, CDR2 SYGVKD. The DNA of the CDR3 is TGTGCCATCAGTGGATTAGATACGCAGTATTTT. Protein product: CAISGLDTQYF.

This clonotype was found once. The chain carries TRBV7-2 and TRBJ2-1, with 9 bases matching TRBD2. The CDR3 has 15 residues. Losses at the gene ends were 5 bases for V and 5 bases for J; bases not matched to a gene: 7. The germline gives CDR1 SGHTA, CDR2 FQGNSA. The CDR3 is CASSLTSGRNNEQFF. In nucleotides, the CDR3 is TGTGCCAGCAGCCTCACTAGCGGGCGGAACAATGAGCAGTTCTTC.

CDR3 nucleotides: TGCGCCAGCAGCTTGGAACAGCTTTCCGGGGCCAACGTCCTGACTTTC. This gives the protein CASSLEQLSGANVLTF. V is TRBV5-1 and J is TRBJ2-6; unclear D gene. Looked up from germline, CDR1 is SGHRS and CDR2 is YFSETQ. The CDR3 is made up of 16 amino acids. Trimming took off 0 bases at V and 4 bases at J, with 11 bases between the two ends.

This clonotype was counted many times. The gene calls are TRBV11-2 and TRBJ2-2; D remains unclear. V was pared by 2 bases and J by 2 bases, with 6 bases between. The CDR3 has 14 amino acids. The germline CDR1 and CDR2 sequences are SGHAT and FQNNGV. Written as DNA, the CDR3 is TGTGCCAGCAGCTTATCAGTTAACACCGGGGAGCTGTTTTTT. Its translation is CASSLSVNTGELFF.

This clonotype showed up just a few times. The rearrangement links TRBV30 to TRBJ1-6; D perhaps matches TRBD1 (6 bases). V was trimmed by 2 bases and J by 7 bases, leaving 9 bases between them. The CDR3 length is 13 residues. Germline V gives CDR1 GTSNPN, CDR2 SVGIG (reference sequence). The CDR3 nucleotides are TGTGCCTGGAGTACAGGGTTGAATTCACCCCTCCACTTT. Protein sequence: CAWSTGLNSPLHF.